The clone carrying this T cell receptor (beta chain) was seen a handful of times. Germline-derived CDR1 and CDR2 are SGHRS and YFSETQ. This CDR3 spans 14 amino acids. V gave up 4 bases and J gave up 0 bases; unmatched junction bases: 3. The data originate from a study of blood T cells in healthy people across ages. The second PCR ran about 6 to 11 cycles with a sample-barcoded 5' primer and J-beta primers. TCRdb fed the 5' RACE reads into MiXCR, producing one record per CDR3 protein. The table has some 760,000 distinct CDR3 sequences, around 25% seen once. The same specimen was also included in a second study, on T cells of mothers and their children. That paper adds: The entire RNA extract went into cDNA synthesis at 1.5 ug per 15 ul.

This chain connects TRBV5-1 to TRBJ2-5, with 7 bases fitting TRBD1. Sequenced sample: blood. The clonotype was recovered from a boy aged 5-17 years in good health. This CDR3 is CASSTDRDQETQYF. For the CDR3, the DNA is TGCGCCAGCAGCACTGACAGGGACCAAGAGACCCAGTACTTC.